This T cell receptor (beta chain) was captured in a study of early T cells in non-severe SARS-CoV-2 infection. This clonotype was counted ten times or more. Each cDNA molecule carried a unique molecular identifier. TCRdb reanalysed the 5' RACE reads using MiXCR and keeps one entry per CDR3 protein. The sample shows about 25,000 distinct CDR3 sequences, about 5.5% of them seen only once. Germline V gene data show CDR1 as SGHAT and CDR2 as FQNNGV. Trimming removed 5 bases from V and 0 bases from J, with 10 bases in between. The CDR3 sequence is 14 residues long. Sequencing used whole blood. This clonotype was obtained from an adult who was a healthcare worker with PCR-confirmed SARS-CoV-2 infection or an uninfected control (not recorded which). The chain has TRBV11-2 and TRBJ1-2; D not certain. DNA for the CDR3: TGTGCCAGCAGCCACGGACCCGCTAACTATGGCTACACCTTC. Residues: CASSHGPANYGYTF.